These 2 T cell receptor beta chains came from one sample sequenced in a study of blood T cells in healthy people across ages. With a J-beta primer mix and a sample-barcoded 5' primer, a second PCR ran about 7 to 12 cycles. Using its own MiXCR run on the 5' RACE reads, TCRdb lists one record per CDR3 protein. The sample records approximately 780,000 distinct CDR3 sequences, about 26% being singletons. These data were likewise used in another study, on T cells of mothers and their children.

The sequencing input was blood. All receptors derive from a boy aged 5-17 years in good health.

This clonotype has a handful of counts. The chain links TRBV20-1 to TRBJ1-4; TRBD1 matches 9 bases. Germline V CDR1 and CDR2: DFQATT, SNEGSKA (reference sequence). Trimming removed 4 bases from V and 5 bases from J; junction bases left unmatched: 5. The CDR3 spans 14 residues. The CDR3 sequence is CSATPTGGNEKLFF. The CDR3 DNA sequence: TGCAGTGCTACTCCGACAGGGGGGAATGAAAAACTGTTTTTT.

The chain joins TRBV29-1 to TRBJ1-2, with D unclear. CDR1 SQVTM and CDR2 ANQGSEA come from the germline V gene. V was clipped by 4 bases and J by 4 bases, with 16 bases between them. The CDR3 has 14 amino acids. The CDR3 region has the DNA TGCAGCGTTGGGCGGGCCGACTGGGGCTATGGCTACACCTTC. Protein product: CSVGRADWGYGYTF. Full variable domain (remainder filled in from reference TRBV29-1 and TRBJ1-2): SAVISQKPSRDICQRGTSLTIQCQVDSQVTMMFWYRQQPGQSLTLIATANQGSEATYESGFVIDKFPISRPNLTFSTLTVSNMSPEDSSIYLCSVGRADWGYGYTFGSGTRLTVV.